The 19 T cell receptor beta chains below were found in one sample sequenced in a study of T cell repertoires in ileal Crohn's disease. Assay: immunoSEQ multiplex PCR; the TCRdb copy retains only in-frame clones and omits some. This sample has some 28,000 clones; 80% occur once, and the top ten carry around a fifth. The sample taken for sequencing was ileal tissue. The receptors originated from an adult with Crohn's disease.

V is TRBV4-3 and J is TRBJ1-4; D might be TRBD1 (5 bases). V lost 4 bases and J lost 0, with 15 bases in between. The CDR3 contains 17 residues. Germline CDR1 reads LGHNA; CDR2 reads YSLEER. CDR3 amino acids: CASSPQAGKATNEKLFF. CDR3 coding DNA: TGCGCCAGCAGCCCGCAGGCAGGGAAAGCAACTAATGAAAAACTGTTTTTT.

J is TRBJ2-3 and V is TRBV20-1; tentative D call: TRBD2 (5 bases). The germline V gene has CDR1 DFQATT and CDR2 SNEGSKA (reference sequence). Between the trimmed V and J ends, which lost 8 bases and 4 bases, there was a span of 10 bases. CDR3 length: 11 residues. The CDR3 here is CSPNGADTQYF. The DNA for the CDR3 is TGCAGTCCCAACGGGGCAGATACGCAGTATTTT.

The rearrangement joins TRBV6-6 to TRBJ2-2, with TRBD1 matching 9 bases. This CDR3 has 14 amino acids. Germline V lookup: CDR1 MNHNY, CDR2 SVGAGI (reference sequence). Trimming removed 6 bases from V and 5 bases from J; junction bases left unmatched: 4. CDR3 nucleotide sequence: TGTGCCAGCAGGGCGACAGGGGGTACCGGGGAGCTGTTTTTT. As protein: CASRATGGTGELFF.

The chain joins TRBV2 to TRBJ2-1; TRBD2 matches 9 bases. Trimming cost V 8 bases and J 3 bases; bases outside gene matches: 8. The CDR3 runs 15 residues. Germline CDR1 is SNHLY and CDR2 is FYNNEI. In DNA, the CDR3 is TGTGCCAGCGGGGGACTAGCTAGGGGCTACAATGAGCAGTTCTTC. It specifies CASGGLARGYNEQFF.

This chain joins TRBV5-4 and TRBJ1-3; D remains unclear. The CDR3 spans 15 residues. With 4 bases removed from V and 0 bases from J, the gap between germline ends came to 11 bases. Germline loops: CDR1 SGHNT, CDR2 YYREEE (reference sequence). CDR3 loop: CASSRPGSSGNTIYF. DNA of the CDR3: TGTGCCAGCAGCCGGCCGGGGAGCTCTGGAAACACCATATATTTT.

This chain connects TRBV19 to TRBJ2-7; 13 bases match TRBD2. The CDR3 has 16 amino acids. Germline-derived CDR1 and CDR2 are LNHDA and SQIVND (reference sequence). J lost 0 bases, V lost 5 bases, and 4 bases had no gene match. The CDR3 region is CASSVGLAGSSYEQYF. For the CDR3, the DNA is TGTGCCAGTAGTGTGGGACTAGCGGGGAGCTCCTACGAGCAGTACTTC.

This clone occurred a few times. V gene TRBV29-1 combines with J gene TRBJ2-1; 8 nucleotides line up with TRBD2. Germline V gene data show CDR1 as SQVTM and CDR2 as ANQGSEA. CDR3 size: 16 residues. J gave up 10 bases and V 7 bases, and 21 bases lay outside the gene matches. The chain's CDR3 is CSGLEGLAGVVGEQFF. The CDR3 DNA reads TGCAGCGGTTTGGAGGGGCTAGCGGGTGTTGTGGGCGAGCAGTTCTTC.

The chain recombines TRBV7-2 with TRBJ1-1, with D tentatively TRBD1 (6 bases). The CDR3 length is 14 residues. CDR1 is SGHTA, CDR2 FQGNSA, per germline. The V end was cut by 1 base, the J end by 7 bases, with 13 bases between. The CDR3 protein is CASSLEGGLGEAFF. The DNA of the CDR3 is TGTGCCAGCAGCTTAGAGGGGGGGCTGGGTGAAGCTTTCTTT. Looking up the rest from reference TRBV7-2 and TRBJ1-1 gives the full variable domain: GAGVSQSPSNKVTEKGKDVELRCDPISGHTALYWYRQSLGQGLEFLIYFQGNSAPDKSGLPSDRFSAERTGGSVSTLTIQRTQQEDSAVYLCASSLEGGLGEAFFGQGTRLTVV.

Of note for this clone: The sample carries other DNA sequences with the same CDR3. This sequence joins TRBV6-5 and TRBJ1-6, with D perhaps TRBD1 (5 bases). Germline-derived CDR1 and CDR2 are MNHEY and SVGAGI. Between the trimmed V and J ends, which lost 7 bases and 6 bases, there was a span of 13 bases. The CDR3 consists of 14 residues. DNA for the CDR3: TGTGCCAGCAAATTCAGGGAGGGTAATTCACCCCTCCACTTT. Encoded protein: CASKFREGNSPLHF.

CDR3 protein: CAWSVLQSGANVLTF. The DNA for the CDR3 is TGTGCCTGGAGTGTTTTACAGTCTGGGGCCAACGTCCTGACTTTC. V and J are TRBV30 and TRBJ2-6; D remains unclear. The V gene lost 0 bases and the J gene lost 1 base, with 7 bases spanning the gap. The CDR3 is 15 amino acids. Germline CDR1 and CDR2: GTSNPN and SVGIG (reference sequence).

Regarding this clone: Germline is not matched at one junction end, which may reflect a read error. The CDR3 bases are TGTGCTAGCAGCTTAAGCGGGGGGGCCGTGGGTGAGACCCAGTACTTC. Protein product: CASSLSGGAVGETQYF. The chain recombines TRBV7-7 with TRBJ2-5; 10 bases fit TRBD2. This CDR3 has 16 amino acids. The germline V gene has CDR1 SSHAT and CDR2 FNYEAQ (reference sequence).

Here the CDR3 reads CASSPILAGRSTGELFF. Here the CDR3 DNA reads TGTGCCAGCAGCCCAATACTAGCCGGGAGAAGTACCGGGGAGCTGTTTTTT. The chain combines TRBV9 with TRBJ2-2, with D tentatively TRBD2 (6 bases). The CDR3 extends over 17 amino acids. Germline values: CDR1 SGDLS, CDR2 YYNGEE. V was clipped by 4 bases and J by 5 bases, with 21 bases between them.

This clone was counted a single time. CDR3 coding DNA: TGTGCCAGCAGCTTGGGGGAGGGCTATGGCTACACCTTC. Protein sequence: CASSLGEGYGYTF. The chain combines TRBV11-3 with TRBJ1-2; D possibly corresponds to TRBD1 (5 bases). CDR1 SGHNT and CDR2 YENEEA come from the germline V gene. The CDR3 sequence is 13 residues long. Trimming pared 3 bases from V and 4 bases from J, leaving 9 bases between.

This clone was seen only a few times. The CDR3 sequence is CASPRDRGRRETQYF. As DNA, the CDR3 is TGTGCCAGCCCCCGGGACAGGGGACGAAGGGAGACCCAGTACTTC. The chain uses TRBV2 and TRBJ2-5; TRBD1 matches 10 bases. V shed 8 bases and J 5 bases; nucleotides not matched to a gene: 11. Germline CDR1 reads SNHLY; CDR2 reads FYNNEI. The CDR3 sequence is 15 residues long.

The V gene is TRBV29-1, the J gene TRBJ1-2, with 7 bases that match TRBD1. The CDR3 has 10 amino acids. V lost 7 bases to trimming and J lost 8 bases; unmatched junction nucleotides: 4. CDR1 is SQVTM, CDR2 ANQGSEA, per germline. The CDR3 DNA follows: TGCAGCGCTTGGACAGGCGGCTACACCTTC. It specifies CSAWTGGYTF.

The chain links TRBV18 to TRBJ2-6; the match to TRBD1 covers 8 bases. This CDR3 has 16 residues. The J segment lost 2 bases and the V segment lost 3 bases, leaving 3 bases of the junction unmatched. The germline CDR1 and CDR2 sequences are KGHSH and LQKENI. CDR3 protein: CASSPLQGAGANVLTF. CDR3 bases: TGTGCCAGCTCACCGCTACAGGGGGCTGGGGCCAACGTCCTGACTTTC.

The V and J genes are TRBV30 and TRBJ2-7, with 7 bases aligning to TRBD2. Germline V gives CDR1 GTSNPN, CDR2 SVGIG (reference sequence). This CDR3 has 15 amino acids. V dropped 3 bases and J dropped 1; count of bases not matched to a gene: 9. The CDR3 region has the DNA TGTGCCTGGAGGGTGTTCGGGGGGAGATCCTACGAGCAGTACTTC. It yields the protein CAWRVFGGRSYEQYF.

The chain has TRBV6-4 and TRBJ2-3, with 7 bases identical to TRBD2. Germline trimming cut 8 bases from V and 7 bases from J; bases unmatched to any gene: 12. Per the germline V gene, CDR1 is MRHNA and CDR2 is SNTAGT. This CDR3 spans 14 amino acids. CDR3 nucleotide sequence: TGTGCCAGCCGCGGGAGTTCCCAATCCAATACGCAGTATTTT. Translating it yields CASRGSSQSNTQYF.

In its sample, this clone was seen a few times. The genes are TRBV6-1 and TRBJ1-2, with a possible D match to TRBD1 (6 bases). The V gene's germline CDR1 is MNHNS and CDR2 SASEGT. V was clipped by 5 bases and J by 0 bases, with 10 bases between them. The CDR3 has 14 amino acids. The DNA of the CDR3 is TGTGCCAGCAGTCCGGGACACGCTAACTATGGCTACACCTTC. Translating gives CASSPGHANYGYTF.